What follows is one T cell receptor (beta chain) and its context. The target of this receptor is not known. The sample holds no much larger clone one base away, and base qualities are not on file. The sample originates from a study of shared clonotypes between healthy human individuals (TCRdb year 2020). Context from the whole study: The cohort comprised two women and three men aged 18 to 49 years. For each donor, CD4 naive and CD4 memory were each given three plates, CD8 naive was given two plates, and CD8 memory was given one plate. To estimate repertoire size and how much clonotype sharing occurs between individuals, the study deeply sequenced the blood TCR repertoires of roughly 5 healthy adults. Libraries were prepared and TCR repertoires were sequenced by different laboratories using diverse techniques, in order to increase sequencing depth and limit assay-specific biases. Per donor, leukapheresis produced somewhere between about 0.94 and 10 billion PBMCs.

CDR1 and CDR2, looked up from the germline V gene (reference sequence), are MNHEY and SMNVEV. The CDR3 measures 14 amino acids from cysteine to phenylalanine. Solely the CDR3 DNA is kept, with 42 bases framed from the first base. V drops 8 bases and J drops 0 bases, leaving 11 bases in between. Using the deep immunoSEQ assay, multiplex PCR amplified TCR CDR3 regions from genomic DNA. Extracted genomic DNA from each cell subset was spread evenly across all wells of several immunoSEQ 96-well plates, with each plate serving as a replicate. For sorted subsets, approximately 190 ng genomic DNA, equal to approximately 30,000 T cell genomes, was loaded into each replicate PCR. Purified libraries were quantified with a Qubit 3.0 fluorometer, sized on a Bioanalyzer 2100, and re-quantified with the KAPA Library Quantification kit. Every immunoSEQ 96-well plate was sequenced on a dedicated single-read 150-cycle Illumina NextSeq 550 flow cell. In the paper's pipeline: The immunoSEQ output contained only junctional sequences without quality scores, so filtering could not match that applied to full-length reads. Sequences were annotated with PyIR, a Python wrapper for IgBLAST v1.9, and V/J genes and CDR3 were assigned using IMGT germline references. Reads with weak V/J assignments (E-value above 1e-6), missing CDR3, stop codons, out-of-frame junctions, or ambiguous translated residues were removed. V3J clonotypes were defined as sequences sharing an identical inferred V gene, J gene, and CDR3 amino acid sequence. Percentage overlap between repertoires was computed as shared unique clonotypes divided by the size of the smaller repertoire. Three approaches were used to assess repertoire richness: RTK rarefaction, the Chao1 estimator, and Recon v2.1 estimates of unobserved clonotypes. For all TCRbeta clonotypes obtained by the gDNA method from several donors, generation probabilities were computed with OLGA. The source is immuneACCESS, and TCRdb retained only in-frame sequences with V and J called. Part of the clones is not carried over; for the studies checked, unresolved V genes explain less than half of this, and the remainder is unexplained. That table supplies the V and J calls and clone size; D and trimming were determined from the DNA. The sample profile shows around 340,000 clones; 70% to 75% of them were found once. Over 9.5% of the sample is held by the ten biggest clonotypes.

The paper's findings and limits, for the study overall: Naive subsets generally had larger estimated clonotype richness than memory subsets. Because the study included only a small number of donors, the genetic and exposure-history diversity represented was limited. Higher generation probabilities were observed for clonotypes shared by all four sorted-subset donors than for non-shared clonotypes. Incomplete sequencing was indicated by rarefaction of sorted-subset datasets, despite the large sequencing depth. Across a few donors, roughly 5.1% of naive CD4, 3% to 3.5% of naive CD8, 2.3% of memory CD4, and roughly 0.41% of memory CD8 clonotypes were shared. Pairwise subsampling indicated that sequencing depth was expected to affect the degree of clonotype sharing among donors. Sampling was restricted to blood, and TCR repertoires in tissues likely differ from the TCR repertoires found in blood.

The donors were healthy, HIV-negative adults who had no recently reported acute infections or vaccinations. Only Caucasian adults living in Nashville, Tennessee, USA were represented among the donors. CD4+ T cells were enriched by magnetic negative selection, after which naive cells were positively selected on CD45RA and the negative fraction was taken as the memory subset. After blood collection by leukapheresis, PBMCs were isolated using Ficoll-Histopaque density gradient centrifugation and then cryopreserved in the vapor phase of liquid nitrogen. Analytical flow cytometry was used to check the purity and quantity of each magnetically sorted T cell population. Genomic DNA was isolated from every sorted fraction and measured by UV absorbance on a Nanodrop 2000c.

The sequence was collected from a man under 40 in good health. The chain links TRBV27 with TRBJ2-1; the D segment could be TRBD2, given 5 matching bases. Sequencing was performed on memory CD4+ T cells sorted from blood. Read against the paper, the sample's cell subset or site label means: CD45RA-negative fraction. The DNA sequence is TGTGCCAGCCGAAGCGGTTACTCCTACAATGAGCAGTTCTTC. The encoded protein is CASRSGYSYNEQFF.